A single sample gave rise to the 9 T cell receptor beta chains below, sequenced in a study of shared clonotypes between healthy human individuals. Some clones are missing from TCRdb's copy, which holds only in-frame ones; the method was immunoSEQ multiplex PCR. The profile covers roughly 2.4 million clones, with approximately 94% appearing a single time and approximately 0.13% taken by the ten largest. Sequencing was performed on naive CD4+ T cells sorted from blood. As to subset: CD45RA+ positively selected. The origin of the receptors is a man aged 18 to 29 in good health.

This clone was counted between two and nine times. The sample has other DNA sequences that encode this CDR3 too. The rearrangement uses TRBV6-5 and TRBJ1-6, with TRBD1 matching 9 bases. This CDR3 region has 14 residues. Trimming at V came to 4 bases and at J to 7 bases, leaving 2 bases not matched to a gene. Germline CDR1 is MNHEY and CDR2 is SVGAGI. In nucleotides, the CDR3 is TGTGCCAGCAGTTTTGGACAGGGGAATTCACCCCTCCACTTT. The encoded protein is CASSFGQGNSPLHF.

This chain uses TRBV14 with TRBJ1-4; no firm D call. V lost 2 bases and J 6 bases, leaving 10 bases between the germline ends. There are 14 residues in the CDR3. CDR1 and CDR2 from the germline V gene are SGHDN and FVKESK. CDR3 DNA: TGTGCCAGCAGCCAAACGGGGAGGGATGAAAAACTGTTTTTT. Its protein product is CASSQTGRDEKLFF.

The chain couples TRBV10-3 to TRBJ2-1, with 7 nucleotides matching TRBD1. The V and J ends lost 8 bases and 7 bases, in that order; junction bases with no gene match: 11. Germline lookup yields CDR1 ENHRY and CDR2 SYGVKD. CDR3 length: 14 residues. The CDR3 DNA reads as TGTGCCATCTCGGATACAGGGGATAGGAATGAGCAGTTCTTC. Translation: CAISDTGDRNEQFF.

The V and J genes are TRBV27 and TRBJ2-7; either TRBD1 or TRBD2 may fit D (5 bases each). The V and J ends lost 6 bases and 8 bases respectively, with 14 bases between them. The germline V gene has CDR1 MNHEY and CDR2 SMNVEV (reference sequence). The CDR3 has 12 residues. CDR3 sequence (DNA): TGTGCCAGCAGGGGACCCAACTATCAGCAGTACTTC. This translates into CASRGPNYQQYF.

The rearrangement uses TRBV5-6 and TRBJ1-4; a possible D gene is TRBD1 (6 bases). V lost 2 bases to trimming and J lost 8 bases, with 10 bases between them. The CDR3 spans 13 residues. Germline V gene sequence: CDR1 SGHDT, CDR2 YYEEEE. CDR3 sequence: CASSFGGREKLFF. CDR3 DNA: TGTGCCAGCAGCTTCGGGGGCCGGGAAAAACTGTTTTTT.

J is TRBJ1-1 and V is TRBV5-5, with D possibly TRBD1 on 5 matching bases. The length of the CDR3 is 13 residues. Germline assignment: CDR1 SGHKS and CDR2 YYEKEE (reference sequence). The V and J ends lost 3 bases and 3 bases respectively, with 9 bases between them. CDR3 protein: CASSWGDHTEAFF. The CDR3 nucleotides are TGTGCCAGCAGCTGGGGGGATCACACTGAAGCTTTCTTT. The entire variable domain, with the rest obtained from reference TRBV5-5 and TRBJ1-1, is as follows: DAGVTQSPTHLIKTRGQQVTLRCSPISGHKSVSWYQQVLGQGPQFIFQYYEKEERGRGNFPDRFSARQFPNYSSELNVNALLLGDSALYLCASSWGDHTEAFFGQGTRLTVV.

The rearrangement joins TRBV6-1 to TRBJ1-6, with D uncertain. Germline V gene lookup returns CDR1 MNHNS and CDR2 SASEGT. This CDR3 has 12 residues. The V and J ends lost 8 bases and 6 bases respectively, with 8 bases between them. The CDR3 nucleotides are TGTGCCAGCGGTCACATTAATTCACCCCTCCACTTT. This translates into CASGHINSPLHF.

J is TRBJ2-7 and V is TRBV10-1; D is unclear. V was trimmed by 6 bases and J by 7 bases, leaving 16 bases between them. The CDR3 has 13 amino acids. Germline values: CDR1 WNHNN, CDR2 SYGVQD (reference sequence). The CDR3 here is CASSPGRSGEQYF. DNA of the CDR3: TGCGCCAGCAGCCCCGGACGGTCCGGGGAGCAGTACTTC.

The sample holds one count of this clone. This rearrangement joins TRBV10-3 to TRBJ1-1; unclear D gene. The germline gives CDR1 ENHRY, CDR2 SYGVKD. The germline V and J ends were trimmed by 4 bases and 3 bases, with 9 bases remaining between them. There are 13 residues in the CDR3. CDR3 coding DNA: TGTGCCATCAGTGGTCGGCTTGACACTGAAGCTTTCTTT. This encodes CAISGRLDTEAFF.